This is a list of T cell receptor beta chains from one sample in a study of cytomegalovirus exposure and HLA in healthy donors. Repertoires were generated with immunoSEQ multiplex PCR, while TCRdb's copy carries only in-frame clones and drops some. Seen here are about 120,000 clones, approximately 88% observed once, and the top ten hold about 1.8%. The sample taken for sequencing was PBMCs. These receptors all come from a man aged 18 to 35 in good health and CMV-seronegative. CDR3s include the opening cysteine and the closing phenylalanine or tryptophan. The D gene is left open where the match is weak. Clone size is shown for a subset of rows, as once, few, many or a class of expanded clone.

D gene: .
CDR3 length: 13
J gene: TRBJ2-3
clone size: once
V gene: TRBV6-1
CDR3 DNA: TGTGCCAGCGTAATACAAGGCACAGATACGCAGTATTTT
CDR3 protein: CASVIQGTDTQYF

D gene: .
CDR3 length: 16
J gene: TRBJ1-1
clone size: .
V gene: TRBV5-8
CDR3 DNA: TGTGCCAGCAGTACGGTACAGGTTTATATGAACACTGAAGCTTTCTTT
CDR3 protein: CASSTVQVYMNTEAFF

D gene: .
CDR3 length: 14
J gene: TRBJ2-5
clone size: .
V gene: TRBV6-1
CDR3 DNA: TGTGCCAGCAGGCCAGGAGGAAGGGAAGAGACCCAGTACTTC
CDR3 protein: CASRPGGREETQYF

D gene: TRBD2
CDR3 length: 14
J gene: TRBJ2-7
clone size: .
V gene: TRBV28
CDR3 DNA: TGTGCCAGCAGTTTCGGGGGGGCGCTCAACGAGCAGTACTTC
CDR3 protein: CASSFGGALNEQYF

D gene: .
CDR3 length: 13
J gene: TRBJ1-5
clone size: .
V gene: TRBV18
CDR3 DNA: TGTGCCAGCTCACAGGGGTACAATCAGCCCCAGCATTTT
CDR3 protein: CASSQGYNQPQHF

D gene: .
CDR3 length: 13
J gene: TRBJ2-1
clone size: .
V gene: TRBV7-8
CDR3 DNA: TGTGCCAGCAGCCCATCTTCTAGAAATGAGCAGTTCTTC
CDR3 protein: CASSPSSRNEQFF

D gene: .
CDR3 length: 14
J gene: TRBJ1-6
clone size: .
V gene: TRBV5-1
CDR3 DNA: TGCGCCAGCAGCTTGGGACAGAATAATTCACCCCTCCACTTT
CDR3 protein: CASSLGQNNSPLHF

D gene: .
CDR3 length: 17
J gene: TRBJ1-4
clone size: .
V gene: TRBV6-4
CDR3 DNA: TGTGCCAGCAGTACGGACAGACCGAGGCCAAGTAATGAAAAACTGTTTTTT
CDR3 protein: CASSTDRPRPSNEKLFF

D gene: TRBD2
CDR3 length: 16
J gene: TRBJ2-7
clone size: .
V gene: TRBV5-1
CDR3 DNA: TGCGCCAGCAGCTTGGGTATCGTTAGCGGGAGTACCGAGCAGTACTTC
CDR3 protein: CASSLGIVSGSTEQYF

D gene: TRBD1
CDR3 length: 15
J gene: TRBJ2-2
clone size: once
V gene: TRBV6-5
CDR3 DNA: TGTGCCAGCAGGACAGACAGGGGGCTCACCGGGGAGCTGTTTTTT
CDR3 protein: CASRTDRGLTGELFF

D gene: .
CDR3 length: 14
J gene: TRBJ1-3
clone size: .
V gene: TRBV14
CDR3 DNA: TGTGCCAGCAGGCTACAGGGTTCTGGAAACACCATATATTTT
CDR3 protein: CASRLQGSGNTIYF

D gene: .
CDR3 length: 15
J gene: TRBJ2-7
clone size: once
V gene: TRBV7-2
CDR3 DNA: TGTGCCAGCAGCTTAGACCTGGGGGCTTCAGGGGAGCAGTACTTC
CDR3 protein: CASSLDLGASGEQYF

D gene: TRBD1
CDR3 length: 16
J gene: TRBJ1-5
clone size: .
V gene: TRBV4-1
CDR3 DNA: TGCGCCAGCAGCCAAGAGGGACAGGGGACGAATCAGCCCCAGCATTTT
CDR3 protein: CASSQEGQGTNQPQHF

D gene: .
CDR3 length: 15
J gene: TRBJ2-7
clone size: .
V gene: TRBV5-8
CDR3 DNA: TGTGCCAGCAGCTCCGGGATCACCAAGACGGGCGAGCAGTACTTC
CDR3 protein: CASSSGITKTGEQYF

D gene: .
CDR3 length: 16
J gene: TRBJ2-7
clone size: .
V gene: TRBV5-6
CDR3 DNA: TGTGCCAGCAGCTTGGGGGGGCCAGGGGATTTAAACGAGCAGTACTTC
CDR3 protein: CASSLGGPGDLNEQYF

D gene: .
CDR3 length: 15
J gene: TRBJ1-5
clone size: .
V gene: TRBV4-3
CDR3 DNA: TGCGCCAGCAGCCAAGACAGGATGGGTAATCAGCCCCAGCATTTT
CDR3 protein: CASSQDRMGNQPQHF

D gene: TRBD2
CDR3 length: 11
J gene: TRBJ2-7
clone size: .
V gene: TRBV30
CDR3 DNA: TGTGCCTGGACTAGCGGGGGAGGGCAGTACTTC
CDR3 protein: CAWTSGGGQYF

D gene: TRBD2
CDR3 length: 16
J gene: TRBJ2-7
clone size: .
V gene: TRBV4-1
CDR3 DNA: TGCGCCAGCACCATATCCGGGACTAGCGGTGGCTACGAGCAGTACTTC
CDR3 protein: CASTISGTSGGYEQYF

D gene: .
CDR3 length: 12
J gene: TRBJ1-1
clone size: .
V gene: TRBV28
CDR3 DNA: TGTGCCAGCACCATAAGAGGAACTGAAGCTTTCTTT
CDR3 protein: CASTIRGTEAFF

D gene: TRBD1
CDR3 length: 19
J gene: TRBJ1-4
clone size: .
V gene: TRBV4-1
CDR3 DNA: TGCGCCAGCAGCCAGGGGAACCGGGACAGGGGGCTCTGGGGTGAAAAACTGTTTTTT
CDR3 protein: CASSQGNRDRGLWGEKLFF

D gene: TRBD1
CDR3 length: 17
J gene: TRBJ2-3
clone size: .
V gene: TRBV5-1
CDR3 DNA: TGCGCCAGCAGCTTGGTTTCACAGGGGGTACCCACAGATACGCAGTATTTT
CDR3 protein: CASSLVSQGVPTDTQYF

D gene: TRBD1
CDR3 length: 13
J gene: TRBJ1-5
clone size: .
V gene: TRBV30
CDR3 DNA: TGTGCCTGGAACGACAGGGGGGTCCAGCCCCAGCATTTT
CDR3 protein: CAWNDRGVQPQHF

D gene: TRBD2
CDR3 length: 15
J gene: TRBJ2-3
clone size: .
V gene: TRBV6-5
CDR3 DNA: TGTGCCAGCAGTTACTGGCTAGCGGGGGCTGGTACGCAGTATTTT
CDR3 protein: CASSYWLAGAGTQYF

D gene: .
CDR3 length: 14
J gene: TRBJ2-1
clone size: .
V gene: TRBV2
CDR3 DNA: TGTGCCAGCAGCGTAACTATGACAGACAATGAGCAGTTCTTC
CDR3 protein: CASSVTMTDNEQFF

D gene: .
CDR3 length: 14
J gene: TRBJ2-7
clone size: .
V gene: TRBV11-2
CDR3 DNA: TGTGCCAGCAGCTTAGAAACTGCAACCTACGAGCAGTACTTC
CDR3 protein: CASSLETATYEQYF

D gene: .
CDR3 length: 13
J gene: TRBJ1-1
clone size: .
V gene: TRBV11-2
CDR3 DNA: TGTGCCAGCAGCTCAGGGCTGAACACTGAAGCTTTCTTT
CDR3 protein: CASSSGLNTEAFF

D gene: .
CDR3 length: 20
J gene: TRBJ2-4
clone size: .
V gene: TRBV27
CDR3 DNA: .
CDR3 protein: CASSLGMGLAGGREVFVQYF

D gene: TRBD1
CDR3 length: 15
J gene: TRBJ1-1
clone size: .
V gene: TRBV9
CDR3 DNA: TGTGCCAGGGAGCCTGCGGGACAGACGAACACTGAAGCTTTCTTT
CDR3 protein: CAREPAGQTNTEAFF

D gene: TRBD1
CDR3 length: 17
J gene: TRBJ1-1
clone size: .
V gene: TRBV4-1
CDR3 DNA: TGCGCCAGCAGCCCGACCCCTGGACAGGGGGTAAACACTGAAGCTTTCTTT
CDR3 protein: CASSPTPGQGVNTEAFF

D gene: TRBD1
CDR3 length: 16
J gene: TRBJ1-2
clone size: .
V gene: TRBV29-1
CDR3 DNA: TGCAGCGTTGATCTGGACAGGGGACGAGGTTTCTATGGCTACACCTTC
CDR3 protein: CSVDLDRGRGFYGYTF

D gene: TRBD1
CDR3 length: 14
J gene: TRBJ2-7
clone size: .
V gene: TRBV11-3
CDR3 DNA: TGTGCCAGCAGACCGGGACAGGGACTCCACGAGCAGTACTTC
CDR3 protein: CASRPGQGLHEQYF

D gene: TRBD1
CDR3 length: 16
J gene: TRBJ1-5
clone size: .
V gene: TRBV7-2
CDR3 DNA: TGTGCCAGCAGCTCACAGGGGCCCTATAGCAATCAGCCCCAGCATTTT
CDR3 protein: CASSSQGPYSNQPQHF

D gene: TRBD2
CDR3 length: 18
J gene: TRBJ2-1
clone size: few
V gene: TRBV5-4
CDR3 DNA: TGTGCCAGCAGCCAGGGACTAGCGGGACCTACCTCCTACAATGAGCAGTTCTTC
CDR3 protein: CASSQGLAGPTSYNEQFF

D gene: .
CDR3 length: 14
J gene: TRBJ2-1
clone size: .
V gene: TRBV2
CDR3 DNA: TGTGCCAGCAGGGTTTTGTCGGAGTTCTATGAGCAGTTCTTC
CDR3 protein: CASRVLSEFYEQFF

D gene: .
CDR3 length: 15
J gene: TRBJ2-2
clone size: .
V gene: TRBV10-1
CDR3 DNA: TGCGCCAGCAGTGAGTCGGGACAACACACCGGGGAGCTGTTTTTT
CDR3 protein: CASSESGQHTGELFF

D gene: TRBD1
CDR3 length: 15
J gene: TRBJ2-7
clone size: .
V gene: TRBV19
CDR3 DNA: TGTGCCAGTAGTATAACCGGGACAGGGACCTACGAGCAGTACTTC
CDR3 protein: CASSITGTGTYEQYF

D gene: .
CDR3 length: 14
J gene: TRBJ2-3
clone size: once
V gene: TRBV5-1
CDR3 DNA: TGCGCCAGCAGCTTGGACAGTCCCACAGATACGCAGTATTTT
CDR3 protein: CASSLDSPTDTQYF

D gene: TRBD2
CDR3 length: 17
J gene: TRBJ2-3
clone size: .
V gene: TRBV7-2
CDR3 DNA: TGTGCCAGCAGCCTGGGACTAGCGGGGGGCCGCACAGATACGCAGTATTTT
CDR3 protein: CASSLGLAGGRTDTQYF

D gene: TRBD1
CDR3 length: 13
J gene: TRBJ1-2
clone size: .
V gene: TRBV6-5
CDR3 DNA: TGTGCCAGCAGAGCGACAGGGAACTATGGCTACACCTTC
CDR3 protein: CASRATGNYGYTF

D gene: .
CDR3 length: 15
J gene: TRBJ2-3
clone size: once
V gene: TRBV2
CDR3 DNA: TGTGCCGGTGCCCACGTCGGGGGTCCCACAGATACGCAGTATTTT
CDR3 protein: CAGAHVGGPTDTQYF

D gene: .
CDR3 length: 13
J gene: TRBJ1-1
clone size: .
V gene: TRBV25-1
CDR3 DNA: TGTGCCAGCAGTGAGGGCCAGAACACTGAAGCTTTCTTT
CDR3 protein: CASSEGQNTEAFF

D gene: TRBD2
CDR3 length: 16
J gene: TRBJ2-3
clone size: once
V gene: TRBV18
CDR3 DNA: TGTGCCAGCTCACCACCTAGCGGGACTAGCACAGATACGCAGTATTTT
CDR3 protein: CASSPPSGTSTDTQYF

D gene: TRBD2
CDR3 length: 15
J gene: TRBJ2-1
clone size: few
V gene: TRBV11-2
CDR3 DNA: TGTGCCAGCAGCTTAGGTTCGGCGGGAGAGGGTGAGCAGTTCTTC
CDR3 protein: CASSLGSAGEGEQFF

D gene: .
CDR3 length: 14
J gene: TRBJ1-2
clone size: once
V gene: TRBV5-6
CDR3 DNA: TGTGCCAGCAGCTCGAACCAGGACACCTATGGCTACACCTTC
CDR3 protein: CASSSNQDTYGYTF

D gene: .
CDR3 length: 16
J gene: TRBJ1-3
clone size: .
V gene: TRBV27
CDR3 DNA: TGTGCCGATAACCCCCGTCGGCGAGGCTCTGGAAACACCATATATTTT
CDR3 protein: CADNPRRRGSGNTIYF

D gene: .
CDR3 length: 14
J gene: TRBJ2-7
clone size: .
V gene: TRBV5-1
CDR3 DNA: TGCGCCAGCAGCTTATACGGGAGCTCCTACGAGCAGTACTTC
CDR3 protein: CASSLYGSSYEQYF

D gene: TRBD1
CDR3 length: 14
J gene: TRBJ2-3
clone size: .
V gene: TRBV6-5
CDR3 DNA: TGTGCCAGCAGTTGGAGTCAGGGGGCAGATACGCAGTATTTT
CDR3 protein: CASSWSQGADTQYF

D gene: TRBD1
CDR3 length: 16
J gene: TRBJ1-2
clone size: .
V gene: TRBV28
CDR3 DNA: TGTGCCAGCAGTTTACCCAGGGGGGACTCTACCAGCGGCTACACCTTC
CDR3 protein: CASSLPRGDSTSGYTF

D gene: TRBD1
CDR3 length: 15
J gene: TRBJ1-2
clone size: once
V gene: TRBV18
CDR3 DNA: TGTGCCAGCTCACCAGCGGGACAGCGAAACTATGGCTACACCTTC
CDR3 protein: CASSPAGQRNYGYTF

D gene: TRBD2
CDR3 length: 16
J gene: TRBJ2-3
clone size: .
V gene: TRBV30
CDR3 DNA: TGTGCCTGGAGTCGCGGGAGACTAGTCAGGACAGATACGCAGTATTTT
CDR3 protein: CAWSRGRLVRTDTQYF

D gene: TRBD1
CDR3 length: 12
J gene: TRBJ2-7
clone size: .
V gene: TRBV2
CDR3 DNA: TGTGCCAGCAGGGGGGACAGCTACGAGCAGTACTTC
CDR3 protein: CASRGDSYEQYF

D gene: TRBD1
CDR3 length: 15
J gene: TRBJ1-2
clone size: .
V gene: TRBV28
CDR3 DNA: TGTGCCAGCAGTTTAGGGGACAGACTTAACTATGGCTACACCTTC
CDR3 protein: CASSLGDRLNYGYTF

D gene: TRBD2
CDR3 length: 16
J gene: TRBJ2-1
clone size: .
V gene: TRBV7-2
CDR3 DNA: TGTGCCAGCAGCAAATCCGCGGGAGGCTCCTACAATGAGCAGTTCTTC
CDR3 protein: CASSKSAGGSYNEQFF

D gene: .
CDR3 length: 11
J gene: TRBJ2-7
clone size: .
V gene: TRBV2
CDR3 DNA: TGTGCCAGCAGTGCATTTTACGAGCAGTACTTC
CDR3 protein: CASSAFYEQYF

D gene: TRBD2
CDR3 length: 16
J gene: TRBJ2-7
clone size: .
V gene: TRBV5-4
CDR3 DNA: TGTGCCAGCAGCCCGGAACCTAGCGGGAGAACCTACGAGCAGTACTTC
CDR3 protein: CASSPEPSGRTYEQYF

D gene: TRBD2
CDR3 length: 14
J gene: TRBJ2-7
clone size: .
V gene: TRBV9
CDR3 DNA: TGTGCCAGCAGCTTCGGACTAGATTCCTACGAGCAGTACTTC
CDR3 protein: CASSFGLDSYEQYF

D gene: .
CDR3 length: 15
J gene: TRBJ1-1
clone size: .
V gene: TRBV28
CDR3 DNA: TGTGCCAGCAGTAGGCGGACACCAGTGTGGGGTGAAGCTTTCTTT
CDR3 protein: CASSRRTPVWGEAFF